Sequencing of this T cell receptor beta chain was carried out in a study of identifying expanded T cells in peripheral blood. Repertoires were generated with immunoSEQ multiplex PCR, while TCRdb's copy carries only in-frame clones and drops some. Among nearly 60,000 clones listed, 89% were seen once. Collection occurred without any documented infections or immune events in donors. With 6 bases clipped from V and 6 bases from J, the junction kept 8 bases outside the gene matches. The germline V gene encodes CDR1 MGHDK and CDR2 SYGVNS. The CDR3 covers 14 residues. Study-wide results and limits: Differentially abundant clones: 0.95 to 1.5 between replicates, 16.4 at approximately 13 days, approximately 19 at four. Two-week clone count variance significantly increased as total template count grew.

For this clone: Its specificity is not known.

The sequence was collected from a person aged 18 to 70 in good health. The V gene is TRBV25-1, the J gene TRBJ2-7, with TRBD1 matching 10 bases. The sample was blood. CDR3 sequence: CASRTGTGVGEQYF. The CDR3 DNA reads as TGTGCCAGCAGAACCGGGACAGGGGTCGGCGAGCAGTACTTC.